This entry features one T cell receptor (beta chain) sequence. No antigen is known for it. Repertoires were generated with immunoSEQ multiplex PCR, while TCRdb's copy carries only in-frame clones and drops some. Among tens of thousands of clones listed, about 76% were seen once. This entry belongs to a study of vaccination effects on CD4 cells after COVID-19. Study background: Researchers obtained post-vaccine samples at a median of 72 days past the second dose.

The ViraFEST assay expanded antigen-specific CD4+ T cells with viral peptide pools before sequencing. Culture proceeded for approximately 10 days, and CD4+ T cells were then isolated. Two-dose vaccination with either BNT162b2 or mRNA-1273 was given to the participants. The germline CDR1 and CDR2 sequences are KGHSH and LQKENI. There are 15 residues in the CDR3. V was shortened by 6 bases and J by 4 bases, with 18 bases between the two germline ends. The TCR was taken from a human donor who received a COVID-19 vaccine. This chain uses TRBV18 with TRBJ2-5; D may be TRBD2 (6 bases). Specimen: CD4+ T cells from PBMCs cultured with HCoV-OC43 spike peptides, collected after COVID-19 vaccination. The subset here: HCoV-OC43 spike overlapping peptide pool stimulation. CDR3 coding DNA: TGTGCCAGCTCCGCAGCGGAGGGGCTTGGAGAGACCCAGTACTTC. Translation: CASSAAEGLGETQYF.